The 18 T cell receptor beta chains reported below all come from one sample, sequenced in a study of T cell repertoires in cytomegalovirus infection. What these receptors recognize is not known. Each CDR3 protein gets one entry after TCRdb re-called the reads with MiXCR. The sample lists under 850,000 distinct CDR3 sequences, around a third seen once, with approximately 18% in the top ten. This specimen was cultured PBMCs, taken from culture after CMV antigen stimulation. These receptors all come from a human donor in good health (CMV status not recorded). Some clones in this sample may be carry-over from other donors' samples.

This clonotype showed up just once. The CDR3 bases are TGCGCCAGCAGCCCCATTGGGGGACTAGCGGGAGAATCCTACAATGAGCAGTTCTTC. The encoded protein is CASSPIGGLAGESYNEQFF. J is TRBJ2-1 and V is TRBV4-1; 14 bases map to TRBD2. V lost 4 bases, J lost 1 base, and 9 bases stayed unmatched. The CDR3 has 19 residues. From germline, CDR1 is MGHRA and CDR2 YSYEKL.

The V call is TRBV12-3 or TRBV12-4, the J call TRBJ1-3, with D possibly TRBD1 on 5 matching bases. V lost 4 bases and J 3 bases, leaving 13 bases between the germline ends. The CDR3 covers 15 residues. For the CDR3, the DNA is TGTGCCAGCAGTTGGGTGTTCGGACATGGAAACACCATATATTTT. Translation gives CASSWVFGHGNTIYF.

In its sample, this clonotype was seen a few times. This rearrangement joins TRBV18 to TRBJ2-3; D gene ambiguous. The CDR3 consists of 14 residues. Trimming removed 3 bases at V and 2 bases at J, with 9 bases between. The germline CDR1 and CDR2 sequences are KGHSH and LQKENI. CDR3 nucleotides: TGTGCCAGCTCACCTGACCCTGCCACAGATACGCAGTATTTT. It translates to CASSPDPATDTQYF.

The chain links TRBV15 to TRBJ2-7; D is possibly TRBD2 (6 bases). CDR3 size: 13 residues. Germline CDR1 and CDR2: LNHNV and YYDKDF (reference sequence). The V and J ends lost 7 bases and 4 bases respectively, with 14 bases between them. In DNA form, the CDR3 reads TGTGCCACCACGGGGCCCCGGGGGTACGAGCAGTACTTC. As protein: CATTGPRGYEQYF.

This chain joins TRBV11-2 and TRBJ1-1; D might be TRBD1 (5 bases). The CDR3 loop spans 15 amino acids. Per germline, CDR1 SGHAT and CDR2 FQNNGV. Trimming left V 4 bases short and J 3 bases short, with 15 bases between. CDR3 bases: TGTGCCAGCAGCTCCTCGAGGGGAAAGTACACTGAAGCTTTCTTT. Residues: CASSSSRGKYTEAFF.

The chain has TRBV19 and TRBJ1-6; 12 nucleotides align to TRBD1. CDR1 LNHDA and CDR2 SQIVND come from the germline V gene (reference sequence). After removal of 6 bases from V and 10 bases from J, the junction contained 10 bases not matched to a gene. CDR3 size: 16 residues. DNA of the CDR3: TGTGCCAGTAGCAACCGCGTGGGACAGGGGGCATCACCCCTCCACTTT. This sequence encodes CASSNRVGQGASPLHF.

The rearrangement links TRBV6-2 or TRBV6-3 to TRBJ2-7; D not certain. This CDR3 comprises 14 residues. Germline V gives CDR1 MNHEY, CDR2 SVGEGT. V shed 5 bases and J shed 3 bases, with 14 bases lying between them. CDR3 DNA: TGTGCCAGCAGTATGTGGGCAGGCTACTACGAGCAGTACTTC. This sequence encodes CASSMWAGYYEQYF.

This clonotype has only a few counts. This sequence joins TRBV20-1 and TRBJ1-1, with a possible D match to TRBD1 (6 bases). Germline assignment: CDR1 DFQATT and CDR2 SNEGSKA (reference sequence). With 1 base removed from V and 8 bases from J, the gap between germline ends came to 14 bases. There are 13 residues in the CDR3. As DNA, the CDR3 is TGCAGTGCTAGAGTTCCGGGGGCGCTGGAAGCTTTCTTT. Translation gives CSARVPGALEAFF.

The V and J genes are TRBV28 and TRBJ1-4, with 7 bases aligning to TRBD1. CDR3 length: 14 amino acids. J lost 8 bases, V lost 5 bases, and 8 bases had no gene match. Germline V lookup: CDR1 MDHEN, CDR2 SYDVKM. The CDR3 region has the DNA TGTGCCAGCAGTACACCCGGGACAGTCGAAAAACTGTTTTTT. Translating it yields CASSTPGTVEKLFF.

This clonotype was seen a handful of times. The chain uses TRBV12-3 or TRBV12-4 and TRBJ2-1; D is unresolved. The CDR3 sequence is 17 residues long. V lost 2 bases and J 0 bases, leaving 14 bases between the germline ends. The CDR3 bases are TGTGCCAGCAGTTTATTTCGGCGACGGACCTCCTACAATGAGCAGTTCTTC. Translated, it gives CASSLFRRRTSYNEQFF.

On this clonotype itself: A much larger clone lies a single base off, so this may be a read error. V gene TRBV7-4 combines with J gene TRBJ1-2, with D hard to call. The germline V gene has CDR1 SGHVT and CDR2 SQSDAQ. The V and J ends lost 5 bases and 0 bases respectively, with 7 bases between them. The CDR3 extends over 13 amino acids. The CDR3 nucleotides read TGTGCCAGCAGCCCCTTCTCTAACTATGGCTACACCTTC. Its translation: CASSPFSNYGYTF.

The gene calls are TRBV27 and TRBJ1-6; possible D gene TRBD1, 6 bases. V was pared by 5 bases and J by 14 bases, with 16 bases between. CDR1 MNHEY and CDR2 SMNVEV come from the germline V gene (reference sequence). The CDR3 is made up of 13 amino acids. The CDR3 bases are TGTGCCAGCAGTCCTATTACAGGGTTCACCCTCCACTTT. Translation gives CASSPITGFTLHF.

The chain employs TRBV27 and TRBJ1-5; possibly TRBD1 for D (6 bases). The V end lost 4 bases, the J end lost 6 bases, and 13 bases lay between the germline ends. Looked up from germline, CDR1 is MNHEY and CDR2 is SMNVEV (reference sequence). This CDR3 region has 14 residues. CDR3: CASSSAGEGQPQHF. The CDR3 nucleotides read TGTGCCAGCAGTTCCGCAGGGGAAGGTCAGCCCCAGCATTTT.

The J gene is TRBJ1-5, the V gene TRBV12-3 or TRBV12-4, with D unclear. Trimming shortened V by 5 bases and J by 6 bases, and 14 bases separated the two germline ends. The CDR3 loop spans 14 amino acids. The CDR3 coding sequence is TGTGCCAGCAGTCCCGTGAGACATGGTCAGCCCCAGCATTTT. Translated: CASSPVRHGQPQHF.

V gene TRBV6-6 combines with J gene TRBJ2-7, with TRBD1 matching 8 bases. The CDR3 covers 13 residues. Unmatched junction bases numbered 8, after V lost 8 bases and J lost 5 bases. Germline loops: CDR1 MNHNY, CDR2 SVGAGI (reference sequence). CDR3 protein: CASGQGPPHEQYF. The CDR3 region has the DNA TGTGCCAGCGGACAGGGACCTCCCCACGAGCAGTACTTC.

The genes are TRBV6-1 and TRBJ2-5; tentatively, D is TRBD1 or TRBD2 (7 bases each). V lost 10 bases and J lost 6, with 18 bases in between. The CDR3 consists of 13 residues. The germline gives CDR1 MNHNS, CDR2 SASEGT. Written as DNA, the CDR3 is TGTGCCACCCAGGGGGGGGCGGTAAAGACCCAGTACTTC. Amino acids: CATQGGAVKTQYF.

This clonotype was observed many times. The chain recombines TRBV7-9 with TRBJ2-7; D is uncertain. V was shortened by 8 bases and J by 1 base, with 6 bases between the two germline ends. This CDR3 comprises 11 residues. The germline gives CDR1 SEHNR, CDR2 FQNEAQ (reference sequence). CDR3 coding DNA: TGTGCCAGCGCCTTATCCTACGAGCAGTACTTC. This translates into CASALSYEQYF.

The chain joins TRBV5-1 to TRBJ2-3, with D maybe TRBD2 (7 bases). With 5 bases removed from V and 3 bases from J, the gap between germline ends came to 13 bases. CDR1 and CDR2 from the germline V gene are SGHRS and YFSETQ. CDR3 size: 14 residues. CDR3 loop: CASRRGGLTDTQYF. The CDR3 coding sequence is TGCGCCAGCAGGAGGGGGGGCCTAACAGATACGCAGTATTTT.